This TCR beta chain appears in the sequencing data of a study of lymphopenia after photon versus proton radiotherapy. Assay: immunoSEQ multiplex PCR; the TCRdb copy retains only in-frame clones and omits some. Among about 58,000 clones listed, approximately 84% were seen once. Overall study results and limits: Post-nadir TCR diversity decline inversely tracked overall survival among those who died. Relative stability marked proton patients; photon patients lost diversity and naive cells.

About this clone itself: As yet, its antigen is unknown.

Germline V lookup: CDR1 KGHSH, CDR2 LQKENI. The V gene end was trimmed by 0 bases and the J gene end by 9 bases; junction bases not matched to a gene: 14. The CDR3 sequence is 17 residues long. J is TRBJ2-1 and V is TRBV18; TRBD1 aligns across 7 bases. Specimen: peripheral blood, collected from a patient treated with proton-based radiotherapy. This TCR came from a man between 60 and 70 years old with pancreatic cancer. The CDR3 here is CASSPPGKTGINLEQFF. CDR3 bases: TGTGCCAGCTCACCACCGGGTAAGACAGGGATAAATCTTGAGCAGTTCTTC.